A single sample gave rise to the 8 T cell receptor beta chains below, sequenced in a study of T cell responses to AZD1222 COVID-19 vaccine (dated by TCRdb to the early 2020s). The time point label, as the study defines it: baseline before first vaccination. Libraries were prepared through the immunoSEQ multiplex PCR assay. Drawn from immuneACCESS, this table holds only the in-frame rearrangements with V and J called that TCRdb kept. Clones are partly lost; checked studies trace under half to an unresolved V gene and leave the rest unexplained. Within this sample are under 300,000 clones, with 93% of them counted one time only. The ten top clones hold around 0.58% of the sample. The specimen comprised peripheral blood, sampled on day 0 of AZD1222 vaccination. The source is an adult in good health.

V and J are TRBV3-1 (or the pseudogene TRBV3-2) and TRBJ2-7; 14 nucleotides agree with TRBD2. Per the germline V gene, CDR1 is LGHDT and CDR2 is YNNKEL (reference sequence). With V trimmed by 4 bases and J by 4 bases, 3 bases remained unmatched. CDR3 length: 15 amino acids. Here the CDR3 reads CASSPGLAGAYEQYF. CDR3 in DNA: TGTGCCAGCAGCCCGGGACTAGCGGGAGCATACGAGCAGTACTTC.

This rearrangement joins TRBV27 to TRBJ1-4, with no clear D. Germline assignment: CDR1 MNHEY and CDR2 SMNVEV (reference sequence). The CDR3 has 13 residues. V lost 2 bases and J lost 8, with 9 bases in between. For the CDR3, the DNA is TGTGCCAGCAGTTTACGGCTACGCGAAAAACTGTTTTTT. It translates to CASSLRLREKLFF.

The J gene is TRBJ1-5, the V gene TRBV7-8; 7 nucleotides match TRBD1. Germline V gives CDR1 SGHVS, CDR2 FQNEAQ. The V segment lost 5 bases and the J segment 6 bases; nucleotides outside the gene matches: 7. The CDR3 loop spans 14 amino acids. The CDR3 loop reads CASSATGLSQPQHF. The CDR3, as DNA: TGTGCCAGCAGCGCGACAGGGTTGAGTCAGCCCCAGCATTTT.

The chain couples TRBV4-1 to TRBJ2-1, with 9 bases that match TRBD2. There are 15 residues in the CDR3. Germline CDR1 MGHRA, CDR2 YSYEKL. V lost 4 bases to trimming and J lost 6 bases; unmatched junction nucleotides: 7. The CDR3 sequence is CASSPYDSGSNEQFF. CDR3 bases: TGCGCCAGCAGCCCTTATGATAGCGGGAGCAATGAGCAGTTCTTC.

This chain connects TRBV5-4 to TRBJ2-4; D unclear. Per germline, CDR1 SGHNT and CDR2 YYREEE (reference sequence). The CDR3 consists of 15 residues. V was shortened by 1 base and J by 2 bases, with 10 bases between the two germline ends. CDR3 sequence (DNA): TGTGCCAGCAGCTTGTCGCTCGAGCCCAAAAACATTCAGTACTTC. As protein: CASSLSLEPKNIQYF.

This chain joins TRBV28 and TRBJ2-5, with 8 bases aligning to TRBD2. CDR1 is MDHEN, CDR2 SYDVKM, per germline. This CDR3 is 15 amino acids long. J was trimmed by 5 bases and V by 3 bases; bases with no gene match: 8. The CDR3 reads CASSFPSGSGETQYF. CDR3 nucleotide sequence: TGTGCCAGCAGTTTTCCCAGCGGGAGTGGGGAGACCCAGTACTTC. Filled out from reference TRBV28 and TRBJ2-5, the complete variable domain reads DVKVTQSSRYLVKRTGEKVFLECVQDMDHENMFWYRQDPGLGLRLIYFSYDVKMKEKGDIPEGYSVSREKKERFSLILESASTNQTSMYLCASSFPSGSGETQYFGPGTRLLVL.

This chain links TRBV9 with TRBJ2-1; D uncertain. The V gene lost 0 bases and the J gene lost 4 bases, with 11 bases spanning the gap. The CDR3 covers 15 residues. From germline, CDR1 is SGDLS and CDR2 YYNGEE. The CDR3 bases are TGTGCCAGCAGCGTAGGCGTCCCGACTTACAATGAGCAGTTCTTC. Amino acids: CASSVGVPTYNEQFF.

V usage is TRBV11-2 and J usage is TRBJ1-4; 8 bases match TRBD1. The CDR3 contains 13 residues. Germline assignment: CDR1 SGHAT and CDR2 FQNNGV. V dropped 2 bases and J dropped 9; count of bases not matched to a gene: 2. DNA of the CDR3: TGTGCCAGCAGCTTAAACAGGGGGAAAAAACTGTTTTTT. It codes for CASSLNRGKKLFF.